Listed here is a single TCR beta chain. Its target is not known. The source of the sample is a study of response to subunit inactivated influenza vaccine. Study findings and constraints: The authors suggested that every seasonal influenza vaccination recruits few new T cells.

Each CDR3 protein is one row after TCRdb ran MiXCR on the RT-PCR reads. The sample has 500,000 to 600,000 distinct CDR3 sequences, 10% to 15% seen once. The V gene lost 2 bases and the J gene lost 4 bases, with 8 bases spanning the gap. Germline CDR1 is LGHDT and CDR2 is YNNKEL (reference sequence). CDR3 size: 13 residues. The V call is TRBV3-1, the J call TRBJ1-2, with D possibly being TRBD1 (5 bases). Material: PBMCs from blood, obtained on the day of vaccination. This TCR came from a man over 45 who received an inactivated influenza vaccine. CDR3 coding DNA: TGTGCCAGCAGCCAACTTGACAGCTATGGCTACACCTTC. Protein sequence: CASSQLDSYGYTF.